This T cell receptor beta chain was sequenced in a study of T-cell reconstitution after alpha-beta-depleted transplantation in children. Trimming stripped 4 bases from V and 4 bases from J, with 13 bases between. In germline, CDR1 is MNHEY, CDR2 SVGAGI. CDR3 length: 14 amino acids. The TCRbeta library was prepared with unique molecular identifiers. MiXCR, applied by TCRdb to the PCR reads, yields one record per CDR3 protein. The repertoire has about 500,000 distinct CDR3 sequences, approximately 29% of them found once; the top ten carry more than 2%. Sequences were derived from PBMCs from the stem cell graft donor, sampled from the stem cell graft. The source is a human donor who donated a stem cell graft to a child with aplastic anemia. The rearrangement uses TRBV6-5 and TRBJ1-2; no definite D call. As DNA, the CDR3 is TGTGCCAGCAGTTCCGTACCCTCAGTCTATGGCTACACCTTC. Translated, it gives CASSSVPSVYGYTF.